A selection of T cell receptor beta chains follows, all from one sample in a study of blood T cell repertoires in COVID-19. Assay used: immunoSEQ multiplex PCR; TCRdb lists only in-frame clones, some missing. The sample shows hundreds of thousands of clones, roughly 87% of them seen only once. Material for sequencing was peripheral blood. The origin of the receptors is a woman aged 18-29 years who had recovered from COVID-19. Each CDR3 is given with its conserved first and last residue. A D gene is named only where the DNA matches it firmly. A clone size is listed for some rows: how often the clone was seen (once, few, many), or a class if it is expanded.

d_call	v_call	j_call	clone_size	cdr3_nt	cdr3_aa
-	TRBV7-2	TRBJ1-2	once	TGTGCCAGCAGCTCACGGGGCAGGGGAAACTATGGCTACACCTTC	CASSSRGRGNYGYTF
-	TRBV6-5	TRBJ2-2	few	TGTGCCAGCAGTTACCGCCCAGGCGGGGAGCTGTTTTTT	CASSYRPGGELFF
TRBD2	TRBV19	TRBJ2-3	-	TGTGCCACAGAGGGGACTAGCGGGATTAGGACAGATACGCAGTATTTT	CATEGTSGIRTDTQYF
-	TRBV2	TRBJ2-7	once	TGTGCCAGCGCGGGGAGGCCACGAACTACCTACGAGCAGTACTTC	CASAGRPRTTYEQYF
TRBD2	TRBV18	TRBJ2-2	-	TGTGCCAGCTCACCATTCCTACCTAGCGGATTGAACACCGGGGAGCTGTTTTTT	CASSPFLPSGLNTGELFF
TRBD2	TRBV6-6	TRBJ2-1	-	TGTGCCAGCAGTTCTCTAGCGGAGAGCTCCTACAATGAGCAGTTCTTC	CASSSLAESSYNEQFF
-	TRBV9	TRBJ1-6	-	TGTGCCAGCAGCGTAGGGGTGACAAGCAATTCACCCCTCCACTTT	CASSVGVTSNSPLHF
TRBD2	TRBV6-5	TRBJ2-7	once	TGTGCCTCCTCGAGGGGACTAGCGGGCTACGAGCAGTACTTC	CASSRGLAGYEQYF
-	TRBV4-3	TRBJ2-3	-	TGCGCCAGCAGCCAAGCTGATACGCAGTATTTT	CASSQADTQYF
-	TRBV6-5	TRBJ2-7	-	TGTGCCAGTACCGATTGGACAGCGACTTCCTACGAGCAGTACTTC	CASTDWTATSYEQYF
-	TRBV7-3	TRBJ2-1	-	TGTGCCAGCAGTCTTAGCGGAGGGGACAATGAGCAGTTCTTC	CASSLSGGDNEQFF
-	TRBV19	TRBJ1-3	-	TGTGCCAGTACGGGATTCGGGCGGGTCAACTCTGGAAACACCATATATTTT	CASTGFGRVNSGNTIYF
TRBD1	TRBV24-1	TRBJ2-7	-	TGTGCCACCAGTGATCCGGACAGGGTCAACGAGCAGTACTTC	CATSDPDRVNEQYF
-	TRBV6-5	TRBJ2-1	-	TGTGCCAGCAGTTCCATAAACAGGGGGGGGTCCAATGAGCAGTTCTTC	CASSSINRGGSNEQFF
TRBD1	TRBV15	TRBJ1-2	-	TGTGCCACCAGCACGTCCCGGGACAGGGGGCGAGGCATCTATGGCTACACCTTC	CATSTSRDRGRGIYGYTF